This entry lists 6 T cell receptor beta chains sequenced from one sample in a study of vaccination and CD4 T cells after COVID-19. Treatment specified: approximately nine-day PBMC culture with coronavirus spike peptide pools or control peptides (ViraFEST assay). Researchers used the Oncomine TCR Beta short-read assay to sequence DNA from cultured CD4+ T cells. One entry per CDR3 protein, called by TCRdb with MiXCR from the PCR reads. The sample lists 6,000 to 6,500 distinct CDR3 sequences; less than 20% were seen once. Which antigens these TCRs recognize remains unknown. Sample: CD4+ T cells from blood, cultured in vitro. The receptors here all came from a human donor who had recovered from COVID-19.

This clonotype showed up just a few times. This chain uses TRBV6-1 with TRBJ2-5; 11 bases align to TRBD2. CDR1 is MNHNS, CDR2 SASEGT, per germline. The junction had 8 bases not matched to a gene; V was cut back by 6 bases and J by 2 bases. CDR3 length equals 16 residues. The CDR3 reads CASSRRTSGRQETQYF. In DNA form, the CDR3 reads TGTGCCAGCAGCCGCCGGACTAGCGGGCGGCAAGAGACCCAGTACTTC.

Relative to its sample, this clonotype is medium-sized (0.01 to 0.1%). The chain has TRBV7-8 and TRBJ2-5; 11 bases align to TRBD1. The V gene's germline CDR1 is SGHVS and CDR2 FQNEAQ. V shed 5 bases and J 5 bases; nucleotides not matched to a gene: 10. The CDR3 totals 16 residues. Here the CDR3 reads CASSPLPGQGVETQYF. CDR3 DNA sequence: TGTGCCAGCAGCCCCTTGCCGGGACAGGGGGTTGAGACCCAGTACTTC.

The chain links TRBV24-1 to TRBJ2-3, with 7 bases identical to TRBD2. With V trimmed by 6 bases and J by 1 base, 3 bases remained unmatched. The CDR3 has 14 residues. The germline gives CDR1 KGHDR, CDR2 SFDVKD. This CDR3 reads CATSLGRGTDTQYF. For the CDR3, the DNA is TGTGCCACCAGTCTAGGGAGGGGCACAGATACGCAGTATTTT.

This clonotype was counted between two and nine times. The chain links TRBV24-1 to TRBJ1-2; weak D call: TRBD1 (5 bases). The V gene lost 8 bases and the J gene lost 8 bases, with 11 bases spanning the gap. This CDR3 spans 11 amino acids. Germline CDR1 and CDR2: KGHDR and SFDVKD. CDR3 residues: CATKGVEGYTF. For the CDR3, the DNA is TGTGCCACCAAAGGGGTAGAAGGCTACACCTTC.

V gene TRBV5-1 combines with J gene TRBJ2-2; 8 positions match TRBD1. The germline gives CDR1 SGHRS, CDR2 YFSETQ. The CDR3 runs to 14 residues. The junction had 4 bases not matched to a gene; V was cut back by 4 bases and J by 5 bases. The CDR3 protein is CASSPTGVTGELFF. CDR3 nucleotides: TGCGCCAGCAGCCCGACAGGGGTGACCGGGGAGCTGTTTTTT.

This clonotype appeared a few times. The DNA for the CDR3 is TGCAGTGCTAGGCCCCTCCAGGGCCGGAGGGGCTACACCTTC. The encoded protein is CSARPLQGRRGYTF. The chain links TRBV20-1 to TRBJ1-2; D is perhaps TRBD1 (5 bases). The V end was cut by 3 bases, the J end by 8 bases, with 19 bases between. The CDR3 is 14 residues long. Germline V gene lookup returns CDR1 DFQATT and CDR2 SNEGSKA (reference sequence).